This paragraph reports one T cell receptor (beta chain). The antigen is unknown. The data are from a study of T cell responses to AZD1222 COVID-19 vaccine. General study results and limits: Spike-specific TCR breadth and depth were elevated following two AZD1222 doses. Only a handful of AZD1222 recipients, more than 5 in all, had baseline seropositivity. Variant regions that are unmutated are reportedly the target of nearly half of spike-specific TCRs.

The germline CDR1 and CDR2 sequences are KGHSH and LQKENI. CDR3 length: 16 residues. V was shortened by 1 base and J by 4 bases, with 16 bases between the two germline ends. Some clones are missing from TCRdb's copy, which holds only in-frame ones; the method was immunoSEQ multiplex PCR. The sample holds more than 140,000 clones, about 90% seen once. The specimen comprised peripheral blood, sampled on day 0 of AZD1222 vaccination. The chain recombines TRBV18 with TRBJ1-1; D may be TRBD1 (5 bases). The receptor was isolated from an adult in good health. This chain's CDR3 is CASSPLKDPGGTEAFF. The CDR3 DNA reads TGTGCCAGCTCACCACTTAAAGACCCCGGGGGCACTGAAGCTTTCTTT.